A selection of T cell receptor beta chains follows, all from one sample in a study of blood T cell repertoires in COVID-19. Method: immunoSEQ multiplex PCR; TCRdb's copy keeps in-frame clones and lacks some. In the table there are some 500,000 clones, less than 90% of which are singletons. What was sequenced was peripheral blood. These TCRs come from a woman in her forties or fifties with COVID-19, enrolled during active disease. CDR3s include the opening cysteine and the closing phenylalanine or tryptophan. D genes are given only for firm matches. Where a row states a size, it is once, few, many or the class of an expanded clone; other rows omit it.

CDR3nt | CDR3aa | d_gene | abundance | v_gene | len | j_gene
TGCGCCAGCAGCTTAGGACAGCCAGCTAACTATGGCTACACCTTC | CASSLGQPANYGYTF | . | . | TRBV5-1 | 15 | TRBJ1-2
TGTGCCAGTAGGGCAGGGGGCTTCTATGGCTACACCTTC | CASRAGGFYGYTF | TRBD1 | few | TRBV19 | 13 | TRBJ1-2
TGTGCCACCAGTGATATAACAGGGAGAGTAGGTGAGCAGTTCTTC | CATSDITGRVGEQFF | . | . | TRBV24-1 | 15 | TRBJ2-1
TGTGCCAGTAGTGCTAGGTCTAGCACAGATACGCAGTATTTT | CASSARSSTDTQYF | . | . | TRBV19 | 14 | TRBJ2-3
TGCAGCGTTGGGGGGGCTGAAGCTTTCTTT | CSVGGAEAFF | . | . | TRBV29-1 | 10 | TRBJ1-1
TGTGCCATCACCGCAAACCCCCGACAGGGGAGGACTGAAGCTTTCTTT | CAITANPRQGRTEAFF | TRBD1 | . | TRBV10-3 | 16 | TRBJ1-1
TGTGCCAGTAGCCGGGGCTCCTACAATGAGCAGTTCTTC | CASSRGSYNEQFF | . | . | TRBV19 | 13 | TRBJ2-1
TGTGCCTGGAGTGTTGATCGGGGAAGCTCCTACAATGAGCAGTTCTTC | CAWSVDRGSSYNEQFF | . | . | TRBV30 | 16 | TRBJ2-1
TGTGCCTGGAGTGTTGCGGCCCGAAGCTATGGCTACACCTTC | CAWSVAARSYGYTF | . | . | TRBV30 | 14 | TRBJ1-2
TGTGCCAGCAGCCCCCAGGGGTTATCGAACTATGGCTACACCTTC | CASSPQGLSNYGYTF | . | . | TRBV9 | 15 | TRBJ1-2
TGCGCCAGCAGCCAAGACTTAATCGAAGCTTTCTTT | CASSQDLIEAFF | . | . | TRBV4-1 | 12 | TRBJ1-1
TGTGCCAGTATACGGACAGGGGCCAATGAGCAGTTCTTC | CASIRTGANEQFF | TRBD1 | . | TRBV18 | 13 | TRBJ2-1
TGTGCTTGTACTCGGTCCGGCAATCAGCCCCAGCATTTT | CACTRSGNQPQHF | . | . | TRBV2 | 13 | TRBJ1-5
TGTGCCAGCAGTCCATTCCGGCGTCGGACAGTGACCTACGAGCAGTACTTC | CASSPFRRRTVTYEQYF | . | . | TRBV5-6 | 17 | TRBJ2-7
TGTGCCAGTCTACTACAGGGGGGCTTCACCGGGGAGCTGTTTTTT | CASLLQGGFTGELFF | TRBD1 | . | TRBV28 | 15 | TRBJ2-2
TGTGCCAGCAGCCCTCCAGGGACAGGGGGTCGGGCTTTCTTT | CASSPPGTGGRAFF | TRBD1 | . | TRBV11-2 | 14 | TRBJ1-1
TGTGCCAGCAGCGAGGGTTACAGGGATCTAAAAGGCTACACCTTC | CASSEGYRDLKGYTF | . | . | TRBV2 | 15 | TRBJ1-2
TGTGCCAGCAGCTTGGGTAGCTCCTACGAGCAGTACTTC | CASSLGSSYEQYF | . | . | TRBV5-6 | 13 | TRBJ2-7
TGTGCCAGCAGCGTCTTACCGGGAGGGGGCCCCTCCACCGGGGAGCTGTTTTTT | CASSVLPGGGPSTGELFF | . | . | TRBV9 | 18 | TRBJ2-2
TGTGCCAGCAGCCAAGAGGGGACTAGCGGGGGGTCGGATACGCAGTATTTT | CASSQEGTSGGSDTQYF | TRBD2 | . | TRBV4-2 | 17 | TRBJ2-3
TGTGCCAGCAACTCAGGACTAGCCGGCTACAATGAGCAGTTCTTC | CASNSGLAGYNEQFF | TRBD2 | . | TRBV27 | 15 | TRBJ2-1
TGTGCCAGCAGCCCCGGCAGGGAGCAGTACTTC | CASSPGREQYF | . | . | TRBV7-9 | 11 | TRBJ2-7
TGTGCCAGCAGACAGGGAGGGCTCTACACTGAAGCTTTCTTT | CASRQGGLYTEAFF | . | once | TRBV6-6 | 14 | TRBJ1-1